This T cell receptor beta chain was identified during a study of shared clonotypes between healthy human individuals. Terminally differentiated effector memory CD45RA+ cells were left out of the naive CD8 fraction, which was CD45RO-negative and positively selected for CCR7. Study-wide results and limits: Generally, naive subsets (rather than memory subsets) showed larger estimated richness. Clonotype sharing among the donors was expected to vary with sequencing depth. Sampling included only blood; tissue repertoires likely differ.

Turning to this clone: The antigen remains unidentified.

CDR3 length: 11 amino acids. Germline V gene data show CDR1 as MDHEN and CDR2 as SYDVKM. V was cut by 6 bases and J by 3 bases, with 6 bases left in between. Per the original data handling: ImmunoSEQ output lacked quality scores and full-length reads, limiting matched filtering. The table came from immunoSEQ multiplex PCR; TCRdb's copy has only in-frame clones and leaves some out. The V and J calls and clone size come from that table; D and trimming were worked out from the DNA. The table records about 2.1 million clones, about 93% of them present only once. Sequenced material: naive CD8+ T cells from PBMCs. The TCR was taken from a man in his late teens or twenties in good health. Some clones in this sample may be carry-over from other donors' samples. The gene calls are TRBV28 and TRBJ2-7; D remains unclear. CDR3 amino acids: CASRENYEQYF. As DNA, the CDR3 is TGTGCCAGCAGGGAAAACTACGAGCAGTACTTC.